This TCR beta chain was retrieved from a study of T cell responses to AZD1222 COVID-19 vaccine. The CDR3 sequence is 15 residues long. V lost 8 bases and J 1 base, leaving 15 bases between the germline ends. CDR1 and CDR2 from the germline V gene are SNHLY and FYNNEI. The study's findings and limits: At baseline, just six or seven AZD1222 recipients tested seropositive. The study reported that nearly half of spike-specific TCRs target unmutated variant regions.

On this clone: Its antigen remains unknown.

Repertoires were generated with immunoSEQ multiplex PCR, while TCRdb's copy carries only in-frame clones and drops some. The sample contains about 75,000 clones, roughly 88% of which appear only once. The sequence came from an adult who received the MenACWY meningococcal vaccine as a control. This chain joins TRBV2 and TRBJ1-3, with TRBD1 as a possible D gene (6 bases). The specimen comprised peripheral blood, sampled 28 days after the second dose of the MenACWY control vaccine. DNA for the CDR3: TGTGCCAGCGGAGGACCAGGGGATTCTGGAAACACCATATATTTT. Translating it yields CASGGPGDSGNTIYF.